The 31 T cell receptor beta chains presented below share a single source sample, sequenced in a study of identical twins. TCRdb fed the 5' RACE reads into MiXCR, producing one record per CDR3 protein. The repertoire holds around 490,000 distinct CDR3 sequences, with 13% to 15% as singletons. These data also featured in a second study, about yellow fever vaccine responses in identical twins.

The sample comprised CD4+ T cells sorted from blood. The receptors were sampled from a young woman in good health.

J is TRBJ2-7 and V is TRBV6-5, with D possibly matching TRBD1 (6 bases). CDR1 and CDR2 (germline): MNHEY, SVGAGI. Trimming pared 0 bases from V and 2 bases from J, leaving 11 bases between. The CDR3 is 15 residues long. The CDR3 DNA is TGTGCCAGCAGTTACTCATTCACAGGGACCTACGAGCAGTACTTC. This gives the protein CASSYSFTGTYEQYF.

The chain is built from TRBV28 and TRBJ2-7; TRBD1 matches at 9 bases. There are 14 residues in the CDR3. Germline CDR1 MDHEN, CDR2 SYDVKM. The V segment lost 3 bases and the J segment 6 bases; nucleotides outside the gene matches: 6. The CDR3 DNA follows: TGTGCCAGCAGTTTGGGGACAGGGATGTTCGAGCAGTACTTC. Translation: CASSLGTGMFEQYF.

This clonotype was counted ten times or more. The rearrangement joins TRBV6-2 or TRBV6-3 to TRBJ2-1, with D unclear. This CDR3 has 13 residues. Trimming pared 7 bases from V and 4 bases from J, leaving 11 bases between. Germline assignment: CDR1 MNHEY and CDR2 SVGEGT. This CDR3 reads CASTPDGYNEQFF. DNA for the CDR3: TGTGCCAGCACCCCGGACGGATACAATGAGCAGTTCTTC.

This clonotype was observed at least ten times. The chain uses TRBV4-3 and TRBJ2-3, with unresolved D. The germline V gene has CDR1 LGHNA and CDR2 YSLEER. The CDR3 has 16 residues. Between the trimmed V and J ends, which lost 0 bases and 0 bases, there was a span of 10 bases. DNA of the CDR3: TGCGCCAGCAGCCAAGATGGGCCAACTAGCACAGATACGCAGTATTTT. Translation gives CASSQDGPTSTDTQYF.

V and J are TRBV10-1 and TRBJ2-5; 8 nucleotides match TRBD2. CDR1 WNHNN and CDR2 SYGVQD come from the germline V gene (reference sequence). After removal of 4 bases from V and 4 bases from J, the junction contained 8 bases not matched to a gene. The CDR3 spans 15 residues. The DNA of the CDR3 is TGCGCCAGCAGTGTGGACGGGAGGGCCCTAGAGACCCAGTACTTC. This translates into CASSVDGRALETQYF.

This clonotype occurred a few times. The CDR3 region is CAISESLGTSTDTQYF. The CDR3, as DNA: TGTGCCATCAGTGAGTCGCTGGGCACTAGCACAGATACGCAGTATTTT. The gene calls are TRBV10-3 and TRBJ2-3; the D is unclear. CDR3 length equals 16 residues. Germline lookup yields CDR1 ENHRY and CDR2 SYGVKD. V was trimmed by 0 bases and J by 0 bases, leaving 10 bases between them.

This clonotype was found a few times. The chain links TRBV28 to TRBJ2-7, with a weak D call TRBD1 (5 bases). The CDR3 has 14 residues. V lost 7 bases and J 3 bases, leaving 16 bases between the germline ends. Looked up from germline, CDR1 is MDHEN and CDR2 is SYDVKM. The chain's CDR3 is CASTTWGTYYEQYF. DNA for the CDR3: TGTGCCAGCACCACCTGGGGCACCTACTACGAGCAGTACTTC.

This chain connects TRBV7-9 to TRBJ2-1; TRBD2 might be the D (5 bases). The length of the CDR3 is 16 residues. Germline-derived CDR1 and CDR2 are SEHNR and FQNEAQ (reference sequence). Trimming cost V 2 bases and J 0 bases, with 11 bases left between them. The CDR3 loop reads CASSLTLGSSYNEQFF. The CDR3 DNA follows: TGTGCCAGCAGCTTAACCCTAGGGAGCTCCTACAATGAGCAGTTCTTC.

The chain is built from TRBV24-1 and TRBJ2-2, with 8 positions matching TRBD1. The CDR3 consists of 13 residues. Germline V gene sequence: CDR1 KGHDR, CDR2 SFDVKD. The junction had 8 bases not matched to a gene; V was cut back by 10 bases and J by 8 bases. The CDR3 reads CATSQGAKGELFF. The DNA of the CDR3 is TGTGCCACTTCCCAGGGGGCGAAGGGGGAGCTGTTTTTT.

This clonotype was counted only a few times. The rearrangement joins TRBV6-1 to TRBJ2-7, with D possibly being TRBD2 (5 bases). V was shortened by 4 bases and J by 3 bases, with 13 bases between the two germline ends. CDR3 length equals 14 residues. Germline V gene sequence: CDR1 MNHNS, CDR2 SASEGT. The CDR3 region is CASSAGNLLYEQYF. DNA of the CDR3: TGTGCCAGCAGTGCGGGGAATTTGCTCTACGAGCAGTACTTC.

This clonotype has a handful of counts. This chain joins TRBV28 and TRBJ2-7, with TRBD1 identical over 9 bases. The CDR3 runs to 13 residues. With 5 bases clipped from V and 7 bases from J, the junction kept 6 bases outside the gene matches. Germline CDR1 MDHEN, CDR2 SYDVKM. The CDR3 DNA reads TGTGCCAGCAGTCCGGGACAGGGTTGGGAGCAGTACTTC. As protein: CASSPGQGWEQYF.

This clonotype was recorded many times. The chain couples TRBV14 to TRBJ2-1; 8 bases fit TRBD1. V shed 5 bases, J shed 4 bases, and the junction held 10 bases outside the gene matches. Per the germline V gene, CDR1 is SGHDN and CDR2 is FVKESK. The CDR3 contains 16 residues. The CDR3 DNA follows: TGTGCCAGCAGCTCACGACAGGGGAGACCATACAATGAGCAGTTCTTC. Translating gives CASSSRQGRPYNEQFF.

The chain links TRBV7-2 to TRBJ2-7; D is possibly TRBD2 (5 bases). V was clipped by 0 bases and J by 6 bases, with 9 bases between them. The CDR3 is 13 amino acids. The germline V gene encodes CDR1 SGHTA and CDR2 FQGNSA. CDR3 sequence (DNA): TGTGCCAGCAGCTTAGCGCGAGGGATCGAGCAGTACTTC. Amino acid sequence: CASSLARGIEQYF.

V gene TRBV28 combines with J gene TRBJ1-1; D is perhaps TRBD1 (6 bases). Germline CDR1 and CDR2: MDHEN and SYDVKM. V lost 3 bases to trimming and J lost 2 bases, with 13 bases between them. The CDR3 length is 15 residues. This CDR3 reads CASSFRRGTNTEAFF. The CDR3 coding sequence is TGTGCCAGCAGTTTTCGCAGGGGTACAAACACTGAAGCTTTCTTT.

This rearrangement joins TRBV5-1 to TRBJ2-7, with unresolved D. The CDR3 has 15 amino acids. The ends were cut back, 0 bases at V and 0 bases at J, with 10 bases in the middle. Germline CDR1 SGHRS, CDR2 YFSETQ. As DNA, the CDR3 is TGCGCCAGCAGCTTGGTGGGATTTAGCTCCTACGAGCAGTACTTC. This encodes CASSLVGFSSYEQYF.

Many counts were recorded for this clonotype. The chain recombines TRBV7-9 with TRBJ1-2; D is unclear. The V end was cut by 0 bases, the J end by 1 base, with 12 bases between. Germline CDR1 and CDR2: SEHNR and FQNEAQ (reference sequence). The CDR3 runs 16 residues. This CDR3 is CASSLALSGDNYGYTF. CDR3 bases: TGTGCCAGCAGCTTAGCGCTTTCCGGAGATAACTATGGCTACACCTTC.

This clonotype was counted many times. This rearrangement joins TRBV12-3 or TRBV12-4 to TRBJ2-5, with D possibly matching TRBD2 (6 bases). CDR3 size: 14 residues. Deletions cut 7 bases from V and 1 base from J, with 13 bases between. CDR3 nucleotides: TGTGCCAGCACCCGAGGAGGGGCCCAAGAGACCCAGTACTTC. This encodes CASTRGGAQETQYF.

This clonotype was seen a few times. The chain is built from TRBV10-3 and TRBJ1-2, with 7 bases fitting TRBD1. Germline loops: CDR1 ENHRY, CDR2 SYGVKD. Unmatched junction bases numbered 12, after V lost 11 bases and J lost 6 bases. This CDR3 is 13 amino acids long. CDR3 DNA sequence: TGTGCCCTGACATCCGGGACAGAGGATGGCTACACCTTC. Translating it yields CALTSGTEDGYTF.

This clonotype was observed a few times. The chain carries TRBV19 and TRBJ1-1; perhaps TRBD1 as D (5 bases). This CDR3 is built from 13 residues. The V gene's germline CDR1 is LNHDA and CDR2 SQIVND (reference sequence). With 7 bases removed from V and 6 bases from J, the gap between germline ends came to 15 bases. This CDR3 is CASMTWGIAEAFF. As DNA, the CDR3 is TGTGCCAGTATGACGTGGGGGATTGCTGAAGCTTTCTTT.

Many counts were recorded for this clonotype. The chain uses TRBV5-1 and TRBJ2-2; possible D gene TRBD1, 6 bases. CDR3 size: 15 residues. Looked up from germline, CDR1 is SGHRS and CDR2 is YFSETQ. The V and J ends lost 3 bases and 1 base respectively, with 10 bases between them. The CDR3 sequence is CASSYAGENTGELFF. CDR3 nucleotide sequence: TGCGCCAGCAGCTATGCAGGGGAGAACACCGGGGAGCTGTTTTTT. Based on the CDR3 plus reference TRBV5-1 and TRBJ2-2, the full variable domain is KAGVTQTPRYLIKTRGQQVTLSCSPISGHRSVSWYQQTPGQGLQFLFEYFSETQRNKGNFPGRFSGRQFSNSRSEMNVSTLELGDSALYLCASSYAGENTGELFFGEGSRLTVL.

V and J are TRBV19 and TRBJ2-5, with D unclear. The ends were cut back, 0 bases at V and 1 base at J, with 3 bases in the middle. CDR3 length: 13 amino acids. CDR1 LNHDA and CDR2 SQIVND come from the germline V gene (reference sequence). Here the CDR3 reads CASSIESQETQYF. The CDR3 nucleotides are TGTGCCAGTAGTATAGAGTCCCAAGAGACCCAGTACTTC. Full variable domain (rest looked up from reference TRBV19 and TRBJ2-5): DGGITQSPKYLFRKEGQNVTLSCEQNLNHDAMYWYRQDPGQGLRLIYYSQIVNDFQKGDIAEGYSVSREKKESFPLTVTSAQKNPTAFYLCASSIESQETQYFGPGTRLLVL.

This rearrangement joins TRBV5-5 to TRBJ2-3; D gene ambiguous. Trimming cost V 2 bases and J 0 bases, with 16 bases left between them. Germline V lookup: CDR1 SGHKS, CDR2 YYEKEE (reference sequence). The CDR3 extends over 17 amino acids. The CDR3 here is CASSFSPQLPSTDTQYF. The CDR3 DNA sequence: TGTGCCAGCAGCTTCTCGCCTCAACTGCCCAGCACAGATACGCAGTATTTT.

This clonotype was counted only a few times. The CDR3 region is CAISDRWTENSPLHF. DNA for the CDR3: TGTGCCATCAGTGACAGGTGGACAGAGAATTCACCCCTCCACTTT. The chain couples TRBV10-3 to TRBJ1-6; TRBD1 is a possible D gene (6 bases). Germline-derived CDR1 and CDR2 are ENHRY and SYGVKD. V lost 3 bases and J 7 bases, leaving 13 bases between the germline ends. The CDR3 extends over 15 amino acids.

The chain has TRBV25-1 and TRBJ2-1; 11 bases line up with TRBD2. Germline CDR1 reads MGHDK; CDR2 reads SYGVNS. This CDR3 comprises 16 residues. Trimming took 4 bases from V and 5 from J; bases not matched to a gene: 7. The CDR3 loop is CASSGRGTSGHNEQFF. The CDR3 DNA follows: TGTGCCAGCAGTGGACGCGGGACTAGCGGTCACAATGAGCAGTTCTTC.

This clonotype has just a few counts. J is TRBJ2-1 and V is TRBV29-1; D might be TRBD2 (6 bases). The CDR3 is made up of 9 amino acids. Germline CDR1 SQVTM, CDR2 ANQGSEA. With 6 bases removed from V and 10 bases from J, the gap between germline ends came to 7 bases. This chain's CDR3 is CSVGLEQFF. The DNA for the CDR3 is TGCAGCGTGGGACTGGAGCAGTTCTTC.

V is TRBV6-2 or TRBV6-3 and J is TRBJ1-4; 7 bases line up with TRBD1. J lost 3 bases, V lost 0 bases, and 1 base had no gene match. CDR3 size: 15 residues. Germline-derived CDR1 and CDR2 are MNHEY and SVGEGT. The CDR3 loop reads CASSYSGTANEKLFF. The DNA for the CDR3 is TGTGCCAGCAGTTACTCCGGGACAGCTAATGAAAAACTGTTTTTT.

The CDR3 loop is CASSLAGVGNTQYF. CDR3 nucleotides: TGTGCCAGCAGTTTAGCCGGGGTCGGGAATACGCAGTATTTT. This chain connects TRBV28 to TRBJ2-3; possibly TRBD2 for D (5 bases). V lost 2 bases and J lost 7, with 13 bases in between. Germline loops: CDR1 MDHEN, CDR2 SYDVKM. The CDR3 is made up of 14 amino acids.

As concerns this clonotype: One end of the junction does not line up with germline, which may come from a read error. The V and J genes are TRBV3-1 and TRBJ1-5; D is undetermined. Germline lookup yields CDR1 LGHDT and CDR2 YNNKEL (reference sequence). This CDR3 comprises 15 residues. The CDR3 nucleotides read TGTGTCAGCAGCCAGCGGGAGGGTGCGAACCAGCCCCAGCATTTT. Protein: CVSSQREGANQPQHF.

Only a few counts were recorded for this clonotype. The chain employs TRBV20-1 and TRBJ2-3; the match to TRBD1 covers 10 bases. CDR1 is DFQATT, CDR2 SNEGSKA, per germline (reference sequence). J was trimmed by 5 bases and V by 5 bases; bases with no gene match: 4. The CDR3 contains 13 residues. The DNA for the CDR3 is TGCAGTGCTGACAGGGGGCGCGGAGATACGCAGTATTTT. It yields the protein CSADRGRGDTQYF.

The table lists this clonotype with many counts. The V and J genes are TRBV7-8 and TRBJ2-4; 10 nucleotides agree with TRBD1. Per the germline V gene, CDR1 is SGHVS and CDR2 is FQNEAQ. CDR3 length: 18 residues. The junction had 8 bases not matched to a gene; V was cut back by 2 bases and J by 1 base. CDR3: CASSLPPTGGAAKNIQYF. For the CDR3, the DNA is TGTGCCAGCAGCTTACCTCCGACAGGGGGCGCCGCCAAAAACATTCAGTACTTC.

The CDR3 sequence: CASSSSVSSYNEQFF. CDR3 DNA sequence: TGTGCCAGCAGCTCTTCGGTTAGCTCCTACAATGAGCAGTTCTTC. The V gene is TRBV12-3 or TRBV12-4, the J gene TRBJ2-1; D uncertain. The CDR3 spans 15 residues. V lost 6 bases to trimming and J lost 0 bases, with 12 bases between them.